This T cell receptor beta chain was recovered during a study of blood T cells in healthy people across ages. Using a J-beta primer mix together with a sample-barcoded 5' primer, a second PCR was run for about 6 to 12 cycles. Each CDR3 protein gets one entry after TCRdb re-called the 5' RACE reads with MiXCR. The table has approximately 580,000 distinct CDR3 sequences, less than 25% seen once. Trimming shortened V by 7 bases and J by 7 bases, and 16 bases separated the two germline ends. From germline, CDR1 is MDHEN and CDR2 SYDVKM. The CDR3 length is 13 residues. This clonotype was seen once. The sample was also reused in another study, on T cells of mothers and their children. That paper adds: Sample barcodes and 2-4 random nucleotides were added by the M1S primer of the second PCR. An overlap that was slightly higher, though non-significant, was seen in related mother-child pairs versus unrelated pairs.

The chain joins TRBV28 to TRBJ1-2; D not certain. The sequenced sample consisted of blood. The origin of this receptor is a boy younger than 18 in good health. The CDR3: CASNVGSAGGYTF. In DNA, the CDR3 is TGTGCCAGCAACGTAGGGTCCGCCGGTGGCTACACCTTC.